A selection of T cell receptor beta chains follows, all from one sample in a study of post-analysis software for immune sequencing data. A single record per CDR3 protein comes from TCRdb applying MiXCR to the PCR reads. There are 800,000 to 950,000 distinct CDR3 sequences in the sample; around 50% occur only once, and under 6% lies in the top ten. The specimen was blood. The receptors originated from a girl between 5 and 17 years old with multiple sclerosis. The CDR3 runs from the conserved cysteine through the conserved F or W. A D gene is named only where the DNA matches it firmly. Not every row has a clone size; where given, it reads once, few, many or a size class.

V gene	D gene	clone size	J gene	CDR3 DNA	CDR3 protein
TRBV29-1	TRBD1	.	TRBJ1-5	TGCAGCGCCCGGGACAGGGACCATCAGCCCCAGCATTTT	CSARDRDHQPQHF
TRBV7-2	.	.	TRBJ2-3	TGTGCCAGCAGCCGCCGTGGGACCCACCCAGATACGCAGTATTTT	CASSRRGTHPDTQYF
TRBV18	.	few	TRBJ2-7	TGTGCCAGCTCCCTCCTCAGCGGGTGGCTCTACGAGCAGTACTTC	CASSLLSGWLYEQYF
TRBV12-3/TRBV12-4	TRBD2	few	TRBJ2-7	TGTGCCAGCAGTTTTGCGGGAGTCGGCGAGCAGTACTTC	CASSFAGVGEQYF
TRBV20-1	.	once	TRBJ2-1	TGCAGTGCTAGTCTTTTCCGGGAACAATACAATGAGCAGTTCTTC	CSASLFREQYNEQFF
TRBV11-2	.	few	TRBJ2-1	TGTGCCAGCAGCTTAAGGGCGGATAGCTCCTACAATGAGCAGTTCTTC	CASSLRADSSYNEQFF
TRBV12-3/TRBV12-4	.	.	TRBJ2-1	TGTGCCGTCCGAAGGGAGAAGTTCTTC	CAVRREKFF
TRBV6-1	.	.	TRBJ1-2	TGTGCCAGCAGTGAAGCCGACAGCCCTATTGGCTACACCTTC	CASSEADSPIGYTF
TRBV20-1	.	once	TRBJ2-7	TGCAGTGCTACGAACGCCTACGAGCAGTACTTC	CSATNAYEQYF
TRBV7-9	TRBD2	.	TRBJ2-1	TGTGCCAGCAGCCGGGGACTAGCGGCCACCTCTGGCGATGAGCAGTTCTTC	CASSRGLAATSGDEQFF
TRBV5-1	.	.	TRBJ2-5	TGCGCCAGCAGCCGAGTGGTCGTTGAGACCCAGTACTTC	CASSRVVVETQYF
TRBV29-1	.	once	TRBJ2-3	TGCAGCGTTGAAGGAACGCACACAGATACGCAGTATTTT	CSVEGTHTDTQYF
TRBV7-2	.	.	TRBJ2-7	TGTGCCAGCAGCTTAGAGGCCGCACCCTCCTACGAGCAGTACTTC	CASSLEAAPSYEQYF
TRBV27	TRBD2	.	TRBJ2-1	TGTGCCAGCAGTATGCGGGAGGGGTCCTACAATGAGCAGTTCTTC	CASSMREGSYNEQFF
TRBV7-9	.	.	TRBJ2-5	TGTGCCAGCAGCTTAGCCGGCGGTGGGACCCAGTACTTC	CASSLAGGGTQYF
TRBV7-2	TRBD1	.	TRBJ1-5	TGTGCCAGCAGCATCAGGGGGCGCGGAAGCAATCAGCCCCAGCATTTT	CASSIRGRGSNQPQHF
TRBV15	.	.	TRBJ1-1	TGTGCCACCAGCAGACAGGGGTTGGTCACTGAAGCTTTCTTT	CATSRQGLVTEAFF
TRBV6-5	.	few	TRBJ2-5	TGTGCCAGCAGTTACTCGGGCAGGGGGGATTCGGAGACCCAGTACTTC	CASSYSGRGDSETQYF
TRBV11-2	TRBD2	.	TRBJ2-1	TGTGCCAGCAGCTCACCGGGGACTAGCGGGAGAGGGGCCTACAATGAGCAGTTCTTC	CASSSPGTSGRGAYNEQFF
TRBV5-1	TRBD1	.	TRBJ1-1	TGCGCCAGCCAACAGGGGGCTCTTGGCGCTGAAGCTTTCTTT	CASQQGALGAEAFF
TRBV2	.	.	TRBJ1-1	TGTGCCAGCAGTGAGTTGTTCGGCGAAGCTTTCTTT	CASSELFGEAFF
TRBV7-3	TRBD2	.	TRBJ2-7	TGTGCCAGCAGCTTAGAAGGCGGGAGATCCTACAATGAGCAGTACTTC	CASSLEGGRSYNEQYF
TRBV7-9	.	.	TRBJ2-7	TGTGCCAGCAGCTTAACGATAACGGAGCAGTACTTC	CASSLTITEQYF
TRBV9	.	once	TRBJ1-2	TGTGCCAGCAGCGAAGGGTACCAGGGCACCTATGGCTACACCTTC	CASSEGYQGTYGYTF
TRBV20-1	TRBD2	.	TRBJ2-7	TGCAGTGCTAGAGCCCAATCTAGTCATCAGGGACTAGCCAGCTACAATGAGCAGTACTTC	CSARAQSSHQGLASYNEQYF
TRBV5-1	.	.	TRBJ1-1	TGCGCCAGCAGCTTTATCAGGGGACCGAACACTGAAGCTTTCTTT	CASSFIRGPNTEAFF
TRBV20-1	.	.	TRBJ2-5	TGCAGTGCTAGTGACACCCCACCCGTTAGGGTCGGGGAGCAGTACTTC	CSASDTPPVRVGEQYF
TRBV10-3	.	.	TRBJ2-7	TGTGCCGCTACAACGGACAACGGGATCTACGAGCAGTACTTC	CAATTDNGIYEQYF
TRBV29-1	TRBD2	few	TRBJ2-7	TGCAGCGTTGACGCGGGAGTCCACAACGAGCAGTACTTC	CSVDAGVHNEQYF
TRBV7-2	.	.	TRBJ2-3	TGTGCCAGCAGCCCAGGGACACCCAGAGGCACAGATACGCAGTATTTT	CASSPGTPRGTDTQYF
TRBV29-1	.	few	TRBJ2-1	TGCAGCGTCTACGTAGGGTTCCTCCCCTACAATGAGCAGTTCTTC	CSVYVGFLPYNEQFF
TRBV5-1	TRBD2	few	TRBJ2-7	TGCGCCAGCAGCACCACTAGCGGGATGTACTTC	CASSTTSGMYF
TRBV11-2	TRBD2	.	TRBJ2-7	TGTGCCAGCAGCCTGCTAGGGGACTACTACGAGCAGTACTTC	CASSLLGDYYEQYF
TRBV5-1	.	few	TRBJ2-5	TGCGCCAGCAGCCCCGACGATAGACTACAAGAGACCCAGTACTTC	CASSPDDRLQETQYF
TRBV4-2	.	.	TRBJ1-4	TGTGCCAGCAGCCAAGAAAGGAGATCAACTAATGAAAAACTGTTTTTT	CASSQERRSTNEKLFF
TRBV29-1	.	.	TRBJ2-7	TGCAGCGTTGTACAGGGTTGGAACGAGCAGTACTTC	CSVVQGWNEQYF
TRBV5-1	TRBD2	.	TRBJ2-5	TGCGCCAGCAGCTTGGCCCATGGGCTAGCGGGAGAAAGTGAGACCCAGTACTTC	CASSLAHGLAGESETQYF
TRBV7-9	.	.	TRBJ1-4	TGTGCCAGCAGCACTGTGTGGGGAGATAATGAAAAACTGTTTTTT	CASSTVWGDNEKLFF
TRBV7-3	TRBD1	.	TRBJ2-1	TGTGCCAGCAGCTTACTGAAGACAGGGTACAATGAGCAGTTCTTC	CASSLLKTGYNEQFF
TRBV10-3	TRBD1	.	TRBJ2-3	TGTGCCATCAGTGACCCCGGACAGGGGGCAACAGATACGCAGTATTTT	CAISDPGQGATDTQYF
TRBV12-3/TRBV12-4	TRBD2	.	TRBJ2-3	TGTGCCAGCAGTTTAAGCCGTGGGGGGGGAGCAGATACGCAGTATTTT	CASSLSRGGGADTQYF
TRBV5-1	.	.	TRBJ2-7	TGCGCCAGCAGCTTGGTGAGTGGGCGGTACGAGCAGTACTTC	CASSLVSGRYEQYF
TRBV29-1	TRBD1	.	TRBJ2-5	TGCAGCGAACGTCCCGGGACAGGGGATGGAGAGACCCAGTACTTC	CSERPGTGDGETQYF
TRBV12-3/TRBV12-4	TRBD1	few	TRBJ2-7	TGTGCCAGCAGTTTGATAGCGACAGGGAAGGTAAACGAGCAGTACTTC	CASSLIATGKVNEQYF